This TCR beta chain came from a study of tumor-infiltrating lymphocytes in primary liver carcinoma. Across the whole study: Measuring about 4 to 10 cm across, the tumors were staged as T1-T3 N0M0. Samples returned roughly 3.5 to 7.13 million productive TCRbeta reads each. Read depth did not differ significantly between tissue types.

Extraction of RNA together with DNA used roughly 18-32 mg of unsorted bulk tissue. Turning to this clonotype: One end of the junction does not line up with germline, which may come from a read error.

The CDR3 runs to 16 residues. Making TCR beta cDNA involved 400 to 600 ng total RNA and a constant-region primer. Slightly modified ARM-PCR, run as three nested multiplex PCR rounds, produced the TCR beta libraries. In the first two PCR rounds, TRBV1-TRBV30 forward primers were paired with a C-beta reverse primer, and each round lasted roughly 9 cycles. TCRdb independently ran MiXCR on the multiplex PCR reads; one entry per CDR3 protein. The data contain approximately 45,000 distinct CDR3 sequences, around 80% of them singletons. The sequence was obtained from a woman aged 30 to 39 with primary liver carcinoma and hepatitis B virus infection. This chain uses TRBV12-3 or TRBV12-4 with TRBJ1-6; a possible D gene is TRBD1 (6 bases). Sequencing used tumor-adjacent normal liver tissue. CDR3 nucleotide sequence: TGTGTCAGCAGTTTTGCACGGGGACACTATAATTCACCCCTCCACTTT. It translates to CVSSFARGHYNSPLHF.